The sequence of this T cell receptor (beta chain) was determined in a study of cytomegalovirus exposure and HLA in healthy donors (dated by TCRdb to the late 2010s). Describing the broader study: According to an earlier analysis of several hundred of the donors, some 170 million T cells yielded some 120 million unique TCR beta sequences and roughly 280 Gb of sequence data. An early release that covered more than 550 HLA-typed donors contained approximately 300 gigabases of sequencing data and around 80 million unique TCR sequences. Among the roughly 380 genotyped donors, about 83% belonged to the genetic ancestry cluster associated with self-reported Caucasian donors. The aim of the study was to test whether cataloging public T cell receptors could identify signatures of past pathogen exposure. Using immunosequencing, the study profiled T cell repertoires from some 670 subjects and related those repertoires to cytomegalovirus serostatus. Besides the first cohort of more than 650 subjects, a separate validation cohort made up of about 120 different subjects was used. High-throughput TCR immunosequencing, statistical association of individual TCRs with disease status, and machine learning were combined to predict cytomegalovirus infection status. In a later analysis, previously published TCR beta repertoires from fewer than 750 donors were re-analyzed and high-resolution HLA genotyping was added so that TCR occurrence patterns could be studied. In the later analysis, no new phenotypic data were used to find candidate immune exposures; instead, reliance was placed on TCR beta sequences and their occurrence across donors. To decide whether each TCR beta V gene segment behaved as functional or pseudogenic, an earlier analysis of approximately 620 of the donors relied on high-throughput TCR beta sequencing. Donor age, sex, ethnicity and CMV serostatus were compiled alongside the repertoire data. In a later genetic analysis, genome-wide SNP genotypes for about 60% of the 666 donors were used, and that subset was treated as a discovery cohort. All discovery cohort repertoires had been generated using a single sequencing platform. Class I and class II HLA loci were covered by the typing at four-digit resolution. Typing coverage differed by locus: A, B, C, DRB1 and DQB1 were typed in about 629-630 donors, DQA1 in 500 to 550, DPA1 in over 600, and DPB1 in around 490. Because of strong linkage in the cohort, 5 or 6 DR-DQ haplotypes were treated as single units for association and clustering. Among around 400 genotyped donors of the cohort, an average of around 250,000 unique TCR beta nucleotide sequences was sequenced per donor, of which about 19% were non-productive.

The protocol used for the library was the immunoSEQ multiplex PCR assay. A mixture of 60 forward primers for TCR Vbeta segments and 13 reverse primers for TCR Jbeta segments was used in the multiplex PCR. A multiplex PCR assay on genomic DNA amplified the CDR3 region of rearranged TCR beta genes. On the Illumina HiSeq System, the amplified TCR beta libraries were sequenced as 87-base-pair reads. For the original study's pipeline: A later analysis counted 65 million to 90 million unique TCR beta chains across the 550 to 750 repertoires, and roughly 11 million of these chains were shared by at least two donors. Raw reads were error-corrected and collapsed into unique sequences by a nearest-neighbor algorithm in which closely related sequences were merged to remove PCR and sequencing errors. V, D and J gene segments were assigned by aligning CDR3 sequences to IMGT reference sequences. For a sequence to be retained, a match of at least six nucleotides to both a V gene segment and a J gene segment was required. Rearrangements were classified as productive when the CDR3 lacked stop codons and remained in frame with V and J, and all other rearrangements were classified as non-productive. Following IMGT convention, CDR3 was defined as the stretch from the second conserved V-encoded cysteine up to the conserved J-encoded phenylalanine. The earlier analysis of fewer than 750 of the donors excluded sequences that lacked an unambiguous match to a single V gene segment. In an earlier analysis of 450 to 750 of the donors, a V segment was called functional when productive rearrangements were above 56.7%, and segregating when the standard deviation between donors exceeded 5%. A statistical classification framework was built to diagnose cytomegalovirus status from the catalog of TCR beta chain sequences. A later analysis assigned V and J genes by comparing TCR nucleotide sequences with IMGT/GENE-DB human TR gene sequences. In a later analysis, CDR3 sequences and most-parsimonious VDJ recombination scenarios were assigned using the TCRdist pipeline. In a later analysis, every TCR beta chain was defined by the combination of its CDR3 amino acid sequence and its V-gene family, and reads without a unique V-gene family were dropped. A later analysis removed several hundred highly shared, low-generation-probability nucleotide sequences to deal with suspected cross-contamination and a sequencing artifact. A later analysis calculated a clonal expansion index for each public chain from normalized within-repertoire ranks of inferred template counts. In a later analysis, generation probabilities were computed with a VDJ recombination model fitted to out-of-frame rearrangements, and the resulting probabilities were checked against IGoR. In a later analysis, TCR-TCR, TCR-HLA and TCR-CMV co-occurrence was scored with hypergeometric tests, and a repertoire-size bias correction was applied to TCR pairs. In a later analysis, false discovery rates were estimated by permuting HLA or CMV assignments 20 times. In a later analysis, co-occurring TCRs were grouped using DBSCAN, with TCRdist sequence similarity added in when clustering inside HLA-allele-positive subsets. Repertoires with fewer than 30,000 or more than 120,000 public chains, plus five repertoires with anomalous nucleotide sharing, were excluded from co-occurrence clustering. In its TCRdb copy, this immuneACCESS table keeps in-frame sequences only and misses some clones. Where compared with another copy, unresolved V genes explain less than half of these, and the others have no known cause. The V and J calls and the clone size are those of that table, but D and trimming were determined from the DNA. The sample yields about 190,000 clones; roughly 81% were counted once. The ten largest clones represent less than 2.5% of the sample.

Paper-wide results and their limitations: The classifier was reported to diagnose cytomegalovirus status with high specificity and sensitivity in both the original and validation cohorts. A total of fewer than 200 TCR beta chains were listed by the study as associated with cytomegalovirus. It was suggested by the authors that the approach could potentially be generalized to other disease states and immunological phenotypes. Three of the identified cytomegalovirus-associated TCR beta chains were confirmed in vitro to be specific for cytomegalovirus antigens. Most TCR sequences were observed very rarely across donors, whereas some public TCRs were present in many individuals. Compared with equally common non-associated chains, HLA-associated TCR beta chains in a later analysis were more clonally expanded and had lower generation probabilities. The sequencing pipeline was judged likely to have produced a cluster of highly shared sequence variants as a technical artifact. Sequencing depth was assumed to be roughly uniform across donors in the presence/absence analyses, though that assumption may not hold. Correlated functional status among segregating V segments might be attributable to linkage disequilibrium, but an unknown experimental factor could not be ruled out. A later analysis found that TCR association rates varied across HLA loci, with DRB1 alleles showing the most associated TCRs and HLA-C alleles the fewest. Strong co-occurrence of HLA alleles, especially DR and DQ, made assigning TCR associations to individual alleles difficult. Some IMGT-functional V segments, including TRBV6-2 and TRBV6-3, could not be distinguished by the 87-base-pair reads and were therefore excluded. In a later genetic analysis, a missense DCLRE1C variant was associated with V-gene and J-gene trimming of TCR beta chains, and the association was replicated in an independent cohort. In this cohort, only TCR beta chains were sequenced, and detectable features were limited by the absence of alpha or paired-chain data. Because counts were too low, roughly 17 rarely observed V segments, including chromosome 9 orphons, were left out of the earlier analysis of approximately 580 of the donors. Most CMV-associated TCR beta chains appeared to be HLA-restricted in a later analysis, and the HLA associations seemed to be driven largely by CMV exposure. HLA typing was unavailable for some donors at each locus, so association tests used only the typed subset. At a false discovery rate of 0.05, a later analysis linked 16,951 TCR beta sequences to specific HLA alleles. Broadly in line with IMGT annotations, most TCR beta V segments showed up in productive rearrangements about 87% or about 30% of the time in an earlier analysis of 450 to 600 of the donors. A further reported finding was that TCR beta sequences accurately predicted the HLA-A and HLA-B alleles for most subjects in the first cohort. In a later analysis, several top co-occurrence clusters were reported to appear linked to parvovirus B19, influenza, CMV and Epstein-Barr virus. A later genetic analysis reported fewer N-insertions in productive TCRs among donors in an Asian-associated ancestry cluster than the roughly 700-donor mean. For the cohort, immune exposure information was limited to CMV serostatus.

In total, approximately 690 healthy bone marrow donors made up the cohort. At the time of sampling, every cohort member was nominally healthy, though immune exposures that went unrecorded were likely present. The donor tested CMV seropositive and was one of the 289 seropositive cohort members. Each donor provided a peripheral blood sample, and peripheral blood mononuclear cells were used for TCR beta sequencing. The Qiagen DNeasy Blood Extraction Kit was used to extract genomic DNA from the blood cell samples. Notes on this clone: Its antigen is still unknown. No base quality information exists; no much larger clone differs at one position.

Trimming removed 4 bases from V and 6 bases from J, leaving 12 bases between the germline ends. CDR1 and CDR2 are drawn from the germline V gene (reference sequence): SEHNR, FQNEAQ. The CDR3 goes from the cysteine to the phenylalanine over 13 residues. Of all the DNA, just the CDR3 is kept, 39 bases in frame from base 1. The V and J segments used are TRBV7-9 and TRBJ1-2; TRBD1 might be the D gene, on 5 matching bases. This sequence originates from a young woman in good health and CMV-seropositive. Sequenced sample: PBMCs. The CDR3 loop reads CASSYEGANGYTF. The DNA reads TGTGCCAGCAGCTATGAAGGGGCGAATGGCTACACCTTC. When the CDR3 is completed using the reference TRBV7-9 and TRBJ1-2 genes on either side, the full variable domain is DTGVSQNPRHKITKRGQNVTFRCDPISEHNRLYWYRQTLGQGPEFLTYFQNEAQLEKSRLLSDRFSAERPKGSFSTLEIQRTEQGDSAMYLCASSYEGANGYTFGSGTRLTVV.